This T cell receptor beta chain was profiled in a study of response to subunit inactivated influenza vaccine. Study-level results: With each seasonal influenza vaccination, the authors suggested, few new T cells are recruited.

This clonotype appeared a few times. Antigen specificity is unknown. V dropped 7 bases and J dropped 0 bases, with 12 bases sitting between them. Germline assignment: CDR1 MNHNS and CDR2 SASEGT. The CDR3 runs 14 residues. TCRdb analysed the RT-PCR reads with MiXCR anew, one entry per CDR3 protein. The table shows some 300,000 distinct CDR3 sequences, with approximately 21% occurring only once. The sequenced sample was PBMCs from blood, obtained 21 months after vaccination. This sequence was found in a man aged 45 to 75 who received an inactivated influenza vaccine. The V call is TRBV6-1, the J call TRBJ1-1; TRBD1 might be the D (5 bases). The CDR3 spells CASTSGRLNTEAFF. The CDR3 nucleotides are TGTGCCAGCACCTCGGGGCGCTTGAACACTGAAGCTTTCTTT.